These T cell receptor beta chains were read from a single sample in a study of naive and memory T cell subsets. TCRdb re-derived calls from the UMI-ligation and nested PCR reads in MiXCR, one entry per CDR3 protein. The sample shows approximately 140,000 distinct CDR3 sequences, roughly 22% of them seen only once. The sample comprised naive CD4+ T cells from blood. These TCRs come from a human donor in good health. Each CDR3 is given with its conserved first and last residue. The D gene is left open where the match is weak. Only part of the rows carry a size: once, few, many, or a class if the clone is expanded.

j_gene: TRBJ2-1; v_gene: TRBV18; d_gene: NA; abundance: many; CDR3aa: CASSRINNEQFF; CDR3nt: TGTGCCAGCTCGCGCATTAACAATGAGCAGTTCTTC
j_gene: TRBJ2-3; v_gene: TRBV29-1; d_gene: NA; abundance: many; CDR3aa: CSVTSSGDTQYF; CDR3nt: TGCAGCGTCACCTCATCAGGGGATACGCAGTATTTT
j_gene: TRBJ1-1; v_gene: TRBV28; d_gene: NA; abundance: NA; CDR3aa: CASKDAGRAFF; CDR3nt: TGTGCCAGCAAGGACGCAGGGAGAGCTTTCTTT
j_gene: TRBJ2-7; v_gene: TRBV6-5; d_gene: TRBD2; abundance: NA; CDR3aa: CASSSPRLAGSYEQYF; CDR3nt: TGTGCCAGCAGCTCGCCTAGACTAGCGGGATCCTACGAGCAGTACTTC
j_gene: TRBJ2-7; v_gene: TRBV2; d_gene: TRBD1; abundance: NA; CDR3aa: CASTGTASDEQYF; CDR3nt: TGTGCCAGCACCGGGACAGCGAGCGACGAGCAGTACTTC
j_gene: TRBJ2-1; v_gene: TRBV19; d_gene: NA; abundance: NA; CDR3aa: CASSISGMPYNEQFF; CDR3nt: TGTGCCAGTAGTATTTCGGGGATGCCCTACAATGAGCAGTTCTTC
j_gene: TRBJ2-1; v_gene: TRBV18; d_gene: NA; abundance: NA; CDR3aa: CASSPSRAAPGREQFF; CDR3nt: TGTGCCAGCTCACCATCCCGGGCCGCTCCGGGACGAGAGCAGTTCTTC
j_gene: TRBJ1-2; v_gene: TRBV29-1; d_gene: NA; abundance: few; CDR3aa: CSVEGGLNRDYGYTF; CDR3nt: TGCAGCGTTGAAGGAGGGCTAAACAGGGATTATGGCTACACCTTC
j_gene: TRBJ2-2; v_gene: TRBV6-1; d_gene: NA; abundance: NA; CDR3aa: CAVRPMNTGELFF; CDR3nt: TGTGCTGTCAGGCCGATGAACACCGGGGAGCTGTTTTTT
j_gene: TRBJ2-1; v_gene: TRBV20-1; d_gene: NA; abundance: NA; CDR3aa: CSARDQGINLDNEQFF; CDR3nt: TGCAGTGCTAGAGATCAGGGCATAAATTTGGACAATGAGCAGTTCTTC
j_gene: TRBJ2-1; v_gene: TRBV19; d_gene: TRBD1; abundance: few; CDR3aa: CASRILGTGDDNEQFF; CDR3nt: TGTGCCAGTCGGATCTTAGGGACAGGGGACGACAATGAGCAGTTCTTC
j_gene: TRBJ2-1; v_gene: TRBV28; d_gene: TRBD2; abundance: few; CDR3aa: CASSLYGGSQSEQFF; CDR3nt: TGTGCCAGCAGTTTATACGGCGGGAGTCAAAGTGAGCAGTTCTTC
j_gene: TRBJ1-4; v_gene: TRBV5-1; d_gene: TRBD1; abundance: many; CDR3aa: CASSQGTANEKLFF; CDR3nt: TGCGCCAGCAGCCAAGGGACAGCTAATGAAAAACTGTTTTTT
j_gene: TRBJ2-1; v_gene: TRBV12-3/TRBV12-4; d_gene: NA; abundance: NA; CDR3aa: CASSLATGGEPLLNEQFF; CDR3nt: TGTGCCAGCAGTTTAGCGACAGGAGGGGAGCCACTCCTGAATGAGCAGTTCTTC
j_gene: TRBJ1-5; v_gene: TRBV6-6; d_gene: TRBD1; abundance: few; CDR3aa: CASSKGQNQPQHF; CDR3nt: TGTGCCAGCAGTAAGGGACAGAATCAGCCCCAGCATTTT
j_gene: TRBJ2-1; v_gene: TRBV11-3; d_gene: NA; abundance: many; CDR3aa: CASSLDHRYNEQFF; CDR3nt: TGTGCCAGCAGCTTAGATCACAGATACAATGAGCAGTTCTTC
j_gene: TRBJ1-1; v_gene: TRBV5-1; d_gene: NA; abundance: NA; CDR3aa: CASSLGGALNTEAFF; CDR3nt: TGCGCCAGCAGCTTGGGGGGAGCGCTGAACACTGAAGCTTTCTTT
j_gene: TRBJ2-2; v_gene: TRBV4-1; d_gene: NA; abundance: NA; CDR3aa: CASSLTLSGNTGELFF; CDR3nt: TGCGCCAGCAGCCTTACCCTCTCCGGGAACACCGGGGAGCTGTTTTTT
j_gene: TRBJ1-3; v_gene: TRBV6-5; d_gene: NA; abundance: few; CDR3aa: CASKGGGHTIYF; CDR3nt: TGTGCCAGCAAGGGGGGTGGACACACCATATATTTT
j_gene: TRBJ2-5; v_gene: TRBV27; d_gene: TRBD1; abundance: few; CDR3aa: CASRLRGRGTQYF; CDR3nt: TGTGCCAGCAGGCTCAGGGGGCGGGGGACCCAGTACTTC
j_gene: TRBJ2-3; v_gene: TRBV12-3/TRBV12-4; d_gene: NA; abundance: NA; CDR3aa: CASSLRETSTDTQYF; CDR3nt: TGTGCCAGCAGTTTACGAGAGACTAGCACAGATACGCAGTATTTT
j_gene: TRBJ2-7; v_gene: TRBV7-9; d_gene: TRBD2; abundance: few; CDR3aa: CASSFAPREGRYEQYF; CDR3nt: TGTGCCAGCAGCTTCGCCCCGCGGGAGGGCCGGTACGAGCAGTACTTC
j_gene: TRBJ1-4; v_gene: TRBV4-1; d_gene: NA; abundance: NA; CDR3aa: CASSQMRGLDEKLFF; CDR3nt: TGCGCCAGCAGCCAGATGAGAGGGCTCGATGAAAAACTGTTTTTT
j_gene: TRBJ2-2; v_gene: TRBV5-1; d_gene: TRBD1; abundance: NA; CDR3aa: CASSPWTGLNTGELFF; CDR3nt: TGCGCCAGCAGCCCCTGGACAGGGCTGAACACCGGGGAGCTGTTTTTT
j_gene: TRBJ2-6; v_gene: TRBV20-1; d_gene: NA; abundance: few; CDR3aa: CSAAGGANVLTF; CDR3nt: TGCAGTGCCGCCGGTGGGGCCAACGTCCTGACTTTC
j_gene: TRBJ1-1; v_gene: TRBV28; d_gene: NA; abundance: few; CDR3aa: CASSNWGGGTEAFF; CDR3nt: TGTGCCAGCAGTAATTGGGGCGGTGGCACTGAAGCTTTCTTT
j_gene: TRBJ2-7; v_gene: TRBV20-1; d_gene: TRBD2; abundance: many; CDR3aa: CSARDLTSGRWYEQYF; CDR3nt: TGCAGTGCTAGAGATCTAACTAGCGGGAGGTGGTACGAGCAGTACTTC
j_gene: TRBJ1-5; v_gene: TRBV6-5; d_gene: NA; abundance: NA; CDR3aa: CASSYETGQQPQHF; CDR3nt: TGTGCCAGCAGTTACGAGACAGGTCAACAGCCCCAGCATTTT